This note documents a single T cell receptor (beta chain) sequence. This specimen belongs to a study of blood T cell repertoires in COVID-19. Study background: The United States, Italy and Spain supplied acute and convalescent COVID-19 samples. Sample material is recorded as cDNA or gDNA derived from T cells, B-cell-depleted T cells, or PBMCs.

Germline CDR1 SGDLS, CDR2 YYNGEE. The CDR3 sequence is 13 residues long. Trimming took 7 bases from V and 4 from J, leaving 14 bases between them. In the original processing: Estimates of nucleated cell counts were drawn from the amplification of reference gene primers. Here immunoSEQ multiplex PCR was the method, and the copy in TCRdb shows in-frame clones only, minus some. Clone size and V and J calls were adopted from that table, with D and trimming inferred from the DNA. Of roughly 67,000 clones in the sample, approximately 73% were seen once. The genes are TRBV9 and TRBJ2-5; the D gene is possibly TRBD2 (6 bases). The receptor comes from a woman aged 50 to 65 with active or convalescent COVID-19. Sequencing input: peripheral blood. The CDR3 DNA follows: TGTGCCAGCGGGACCGGGAGTCCAGAGACCCAGTACTTC. Residues: CASGTGSPETQYF.